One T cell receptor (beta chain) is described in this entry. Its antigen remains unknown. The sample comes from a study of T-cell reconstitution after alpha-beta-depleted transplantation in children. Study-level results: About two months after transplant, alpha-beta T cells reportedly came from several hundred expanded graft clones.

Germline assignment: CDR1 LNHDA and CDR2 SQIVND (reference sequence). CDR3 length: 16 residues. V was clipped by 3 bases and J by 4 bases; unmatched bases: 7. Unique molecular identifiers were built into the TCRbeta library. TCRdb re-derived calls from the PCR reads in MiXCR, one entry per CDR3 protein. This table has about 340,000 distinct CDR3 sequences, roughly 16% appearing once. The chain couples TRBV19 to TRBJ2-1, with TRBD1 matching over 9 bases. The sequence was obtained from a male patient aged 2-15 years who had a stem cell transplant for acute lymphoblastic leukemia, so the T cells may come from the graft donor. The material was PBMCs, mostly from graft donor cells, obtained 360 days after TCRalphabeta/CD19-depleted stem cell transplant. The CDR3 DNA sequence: TGTGCCAGTAGTATGAGACAGGGGGGACCATACAATGAGCAGTTCTTC. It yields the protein CASSMRQGGPYNEQFF.